This TCR beta chain was found in a study of blood T cell repertoires in COVID-19. Study context: The samples span acute and convalescent COVID-19 from the United States, Italy and Spain. PBMCs, B-cell-depleted T cells, or T cells provided the cDNA or gDNA that made up the material.

Germline V CDR1 and CDR2: GTSNPN, SVGIG (reference sequence). The CDR3 totals 13 residues. V shed 4 bases and J 4 bases; nucleotides not matched to a gene: 6. In the original processing: Amplification with reference gene primers provided the estimates of nucleated cell counts. Here immunoSEQ multiplex PCR was the method, and the copy in TCRdb shows in-frame clones only, minus some. Clone size and the V and J calls come from that table; the DNA yielded D and trimming. The sample contains about 160,000 clones, 82% of which appear only once. Material: peripheral blood. The sequence was obtained from a woman at least 80 years old with acute or convalescent COVID-19. The chain couples TRBV30 to TRBJ2-7; 8 bases map to TRBD2. CDR3 protein: CAWIERGSYEQYF. The CDR3 nucleotides are TGTGCCTGGATTGAGCGGGGGAGTTACGAGCAGTACTTC.